The entry below describes one T cell receptor beta chain. Its target is not known. Using immunoSEQ multiplex PCR, the repertoire was profiled, and TCRdb retains in-frame clones only, with some absent. The sample has about 60,000 clones, less than 90% seen once; the top ten hold roughly 3.8%. The data stem from a study of siplizumab effects on memory and regulatory T cells. General study points: Greater diversity than memory cells seemed evident in naive T cells, which also appeared to be major alloresponse contributors.

The germline gives CDR1 SGHTA, CDR2 FQGNSA. The CDR3 runs to 13 residues. The gene calls are TRBV7-2 and TRBJ2-5; D is perhaps TRBD1 or TRBD2 (5 bases each). TRBJ2-7 matches the DNA end more closely, so the J call is doubtful. The TCR was taken from a human donor in good health. Input material: memory CD4+ T cells sorted from blood. CDR3 coding DNA: TGTGCCAGCAGGGGGGACGGGACCTACGAGCAGTACTTC. Its translation: CASRGDGTYEQYF.